This T cell receptor beta chain derives from a study of regulatory T cells in long-lasting Graves disease. Study-level background: Persistence in Graves' disease denoted antithyroid drug use beyond 5 years alongside positive TSH receptor antibodies. Whole-study results and caveats: Those with persistent Graves' had less TCR diversity than newly diagnosed patients. With a small sample size, accuracy may have been reduced.

This clonotype has ten or more counts. Antigen specificity is unknown. Libraries of TCR beta came from iRepertoire HTBI primers plus Arm-PCR of CDR3 regions. MiXCR was run by TCRdb on the multiplex PCR reads, yielding one entry per CDR3 protein. The table lists around 400,000 distinct CDR3 sequences, around 20% of them singletons, with roughly an eighth in the top ten. Sample time point: persistent/refractory GD, antithyroid drugs over 5 years with positive TRAb. PBMC RNA served as the TCR library source. The length of the CDR3 is 15 residues. Germline V lookup: CDR1 KGHDR, CDR2 SFDVKD. V was cut by 4 bases and J by 4 bases, with 15 bases left in between.

Sample: peripheral blood mononuclear cells (PBMCs), taken when the disease was refractory, from a patient treated with antithyroid drugs. The source is a female donor with Graves disease. This sequence joins TRBV24-1 and TRBJ2-5; D perhaps matches TRBD2 (6 bases). The CDR3 DNA sequence: TGTGCCACCAGTGACCCGGCGGGAACCGGAGAGACCCAGTACTTC. As protein: CATSDPAGTGETQYF.